This is a list of T cell receptor beta chains from one sample in a study of T-cell memory formation after mild COVID-19. TCRdb re-analysed the 5' RACE reads in MiXCR, keeping a single row per CDR3 protein. The sample yields 150,000 to 200,000 distinct CDR3 sequences, under 20% seen once. Specimen: PBMCs or a T cell subset sorted from them (not recorded which). The receptors were gathered from a man between 18 and 29 years old who had mild COVID-19 (a few samples of this study predate the infection). Cell type and time point are not known. CDR3s include the opening cysteine and the closing phenylalanine or tryptophan. The D gene is left open where the match is weak. Clone sizes are given selectively: once, few, many, or a class where the clone is expanded.

cdr3_nt: TGTGCCAGCAGCCGAGCAGGGGCCGCCTATGGCTACACCTTC
cdr3_aa: CASSRAGAAYGYTF
d_call: NA
clone_size: few
j_call: TRBJ1-2
v_call: TRBV14

cdr3_nt: TGTGCCAGCAGTTCCTGGTGGGAAGGGGGCGAGGATGAAAAACTGTTTTTT
cdr3_aa: CASSSWWEGGEDEKLFF
d_call: TRBD1
clone_size: few
j_call: TRBJ1-4
v_call: TRBV12-3/TRBV12-4

cdr3_nt: TGCGCCAGCAGCCAACCGGGACAGGGGACCGAGCAGTACTTC
cdr3_aa: CASSQPGQGTEQYF
d_call: TRBD1
clone_size: NA
j_call: TRBJ2-7
v_call: TRBV4-1

cdr3_nt: TGTGCCAGCAGACCCCAGAGGAACACTGAAGCTTTCTTT
cdr3_aa: CASRPQRNTEAFF
d_call: NA
clone_size: NA
j_call: TRBJ1-1
v_call: TRBV28

cdr3_nt: TGCGCCAGCAGCCAAGAGTCTTGGGGTAGGGGCCCGGAGACCCAGTACTTC
cdr3_aa: CASSQESWGRGPETQYF
d_call: NA
clone_size: few
j_call: TRBJ2-5
v_call: TRBV4-1

cdr3_nt: TGTGCCAGCAGTCCCAGAGGTGGCGACACAGATACGCAGTATTTT
cdr3_aa: CASSPRGGDTDTQYF
d_call: NA
clone_size: few
j_call: TRBJ2-3
v_call: TRBV6-2/TRBV6-3

cdr3_nt: TGCGCCAGCAGTGAGTCCCAGGGATCCACCATATATTTT
cdr3_aa: CASSESQGSTIYF
d_call: NA
clone_size: NA
j_call: TRBJ1-3
v_call: TRBV10-1

cdr3_nt: TGCAGTGCTAGACCCCCTCGAGGGTGGGGCACAGATACGCAGTATTTT
cdr3_aa: CSARPPRGWGTDTQYF
d_call: NA
clone_size: few
j_call: TRBJ2-3
v_call: TRBV20-1

cdr3_nt: TGCGCCAGCAGCCCCGCGGGACAATTGGACACCGGGGAGCTGTTTTTT
cdr3_aa: CASSPAGQLDTGELFF
d_call: NA
clone_size: few
j_call: TRBJ2-2
v_call: TRBV5-1

cdr3_nt: TGCAGTGCGGACGATTACAATGAGCAGTTCTTC
cdr3_aa: CSADDYNEQFF
d_call: NA
clone_size: few
j_call: TRBJ2-1
v_call: TRBV20-1

cdr3_nt: TGTGCCAGCAGTTACTCTTCTGGGGCCGAACAGCCCCAGCATTTT
cdr3_aa: CASSYSSGAEQPQHF
d_call: NA
clone_size: few
j_call: TRBJ1-5
v_call: TRBV6-2/TRBV6-3

cdr3_nt: TGTGCCAGCAGCCAAGCCAGGGGAAATGGCTACACCTTC
cdr3_aa: CASSQARGNGYTF
d_call: NA
clone_size: NA
j_call: TRBJ1-2
v_call: TRBV3-1

cdr3_nt: TGTGCCAGCAGTCGGACTGGGGCGGACACCGGGGAGCTGTTTTTT
cdr3_aa: CASSRTGADTGELFF
d_call: NA
clone_size: NA
j_call: TRBJ2-2
v_call: TRBV6-2/TRBV6-3

cdr3_nt: TGTGCCACCAGTGCCGCGAGGACAGGGCATAATGAGCAGTTCTTC
cdr3_aa: CATSAARTGHNEQFF
d_call: TRBD1
clone_size: NA
j_call: TRBJ2-1
v_call: TRBV24-1

cdr3_nt: TGTGCCAGCAGACCCCACGGGATTCGGGGCTACACCTTC
cdr3_aa: CASRPHGIRGYTF
d_call: NA
clone_size: NA
j_call: TRBJ1-2
v_call: TRBV28

cdr3_nt: TGTGCCAGCAGTTCCCCGCTAGAGGCCGGGGAGCTGTTTTTT
cdr3_aa: CASSSPLEAGELFF
d_call: NA
clone_size: NA
j_call: TRBJ2-2
v_call: TRBV6-2/TRBV6-3

cdr3_nt: TGTGCCAGCAGCCCAGGCCCTAGCGGGGGGCGGGAGACCCAGTACTTC
cdr3_aa: CASSPGPSGGRETQYF
d_call: TRBD2
clone_size: few
j_call: TRBJ2-5
v_call: TRBV7-3

cdr3_nt: TGTGCCAGCAGCTATAGGGGGCAGACCCCCAATGAGCAGTTCTTC
cdr3_aa: CASSYRGQTPNEQFF
d_call: TRBD1
clone_size: NA
j_call: TRBJ2-1
v_call: TRBV7-2